These T cell receptor beta chains were read from a single sample in a study of cytomegalovirus exposure and HLA in healthy donors. Profiled with immunoSEQ multiplex PCR; TCRdb holds only in-frame clones, not every one. The profile shows 190,000 or so clones, 82% of them singletons. Sequenced material: PBMCs. All receptors derive from a boy between 2 and 10 years old in good health and CMV-seronegative. Each CDR3 is given with its conserved first and last residue. Each record gives: V gene, J gene, clone size, D gene, CDR3 protein, CDR3 DNA. A D gene is named only where the DNA matches it firmly. Some rows mark clone size as missing; the rest say once, few, many or name a class of expanded clone.

V gene: TRBV7-2; J gene: TRBJ2-7; clone size: few; D gene: .; CDR3 protein: CASSLAGGPHEQYF; CDR3 DNA: TGTGCCAGCAGCTTAGCGGGGGGGCCCCACGAGCAGTACTTC
V gene: TRBV4-2; J gene: TRBJ2-1; clone size: once; D gene: TRBD2; CDR3 protein: CASSLSGTSGNEQFF; CDR3 DNA: TGTGCCAGCAGCCTGTCCGGGACTAGTGGCAATGAGCAGTTCTTC
V gene: TRBV11-2; J gene: TRBJ2-4; clone size: .; D gene: .; CDR3 protein: CASSFEGDAGAGNIQYF; CDR3 DNA: TGTGCCAGCAGCTTTGAGGGAGATGCGGGGGCTGGAAACATTCAGTACTTC
V gene: TRBV19; J gene: TRBJ1-1; clone size: .; D gene: .; CDR3 protein: CASDTAGPGQFTEAFF; CDR3 DNA: TGTGCCAGTGACACAGCGGGGCCCGGGCAATTCACTGAAGCTTTCTTT
V gene: TRBV7-2; J gene: TRBJ1-6; clone size: .; D gene: .; CDR3 protein: CASSPQWSSYNSPLHF; CDR3 DNA: TGTGCCAGCAGCCCCCAATGGAGCTCCTATAATTCACCCCTCCACTTT
V gene: TRBV9; J gene: TRBJ2-3; clone size: .; D gene: .; CDR3 protein: CASSPLCFEVRTDTQYF; CDR3 DNA: TGTGCCAGCAGCCCCCTGTGTTTCGAGGTCCGCACAGATACGCAGTATTTT
V gene: TRBV6-1; J gene: TRBJ1-4; clone size: .; D gene: .; CDR3 protein: CATPGDYNEKLFF; CDR3 DNA: TGTGCCACCCCAGGGGACTATAATGAAAAACTGTTTTTT
V gene: TRBV2; J gene: TRBJ2-5; clone size: .; D gene: TRBD2; CDR3 protein: CASSRGLAGGRGETQYF; CDR3 DNA: TGTGCCAGCAGCCGCGGACTAGCGGGGGGGCGGGGAGAGACCCAGTACTTC
V gene: TRBV7-9; J gene: TRBJ2-1; clone size: .; D gene: .; CDR3 protein: CASRKDSSYNEQFF; CDR3 DNA: TGTGCCAGCAGGAAGGACAGCTCCTACAATGAGCAGTTCTTC
V gene: TRBV19; J gene: TRBJ2-5; clone size: .; D gene: TRBD2; CDR3 protein: CASSSRSSGGRGETQYF; CDR3 DNA: TGTGCCAGTAGTAGCAGATCTAGCGGGGGGCGAGGGGAGACCCAGTACTTC
V gene: TRBV27; J gene: TRBJ1-1; clone size: .; D gene: .; CDR3 protein: CASRGAALNTEAFF; CDR3 DNA: TGTGCCAGCAGGGGGGCAGCGTTAAACACTGAAGCTTTCTTT
V gene: TRBV29-1; J gene: TRBJ2-5; clone size: once; D gene: .; CDR3 protein: CSVVLRDSQETQYF; CDR3 DNA: TGCAGCGTTGTGTTGCGGGACAGTCAAGAGACCCAGTACTTC
V gene: TRBV19; J gene: TRBJ2-5; clone size: .; D gene: .; CDR3 protein: CASSISETQYF; CDR3 DNA: TGTGCCAGTAGTATCTCAGAGACCCAGTACTTC
V gene: TRBV4-1; J gene: TRBJ2-7; clone size: .; D gene: .; CDR3 protein: CASSQVGQNSYEQYF; CDR3 DNA: TGCGCCAGCAGCCAAGTCGGACAGAACTCCTACGAGCAGTACTTC
V gene: TRBV19; J gene: TRBJ2-7; clone size: .; D gene: .; CDR3 protein: CARQGYEQYF; CDR3 DNA: TGTGCCAGACAGGGCTACGAGCAGTACTTC
V gene: TRBV28; J gene: TRBJ2-1; clone size: .; D gene: .; CDR3 protein: CASSSTGLPIVDEQFF; CDR3 DNA: TGTGCCAGCAGCTCCACGGGACTCCCGATAGTCGATGAGCAGTTCTTC
V gene: TRBV10-3; J gene: TRBJ2-1; clone size: .; D gene: .; CDR3 protein: CATGSSYNEQFF; CDR3 DNA: TGTGCCACCGGGAGCTCCTACAATGAGCAGTTCTTC
V gene: TRBV19; J gene: TRBJ1-2; clone size: .; D gene: TRBD1; CDR3 protein: CASTPRTGGGYTF; CDR3 DNA: TGTGCCAGTACCCCCCGGACAGGTGGCGGCTACACCTTC
V gene: TRBV6-5; J gene: TRBJ2-3; clone size: .; D gene: .; CDR3 protein: CASSYSLGTSTDTQYF; CDR3 DNA: TGTGCCAGCAGTTACTCGCTAGGGACTAGCACAGATACGCAGTATTTT
V gene: TRBV5-4; J gene: TRBJ2-3; clone size: .; D gene: .; CDR3 protein: CASSSKDSINTQYF; CDR3 DNA: TGTGCCAGCAGCTCCAAAGACTCGATCAATACGCAGTATTTT
V gene: TRBV18; J gene: TRBJ1-5; clone size: .; D gene: TRBD1; CDR3 protein: CASSPAQGLNQPQHF; CDR3 DNA: TGTGCCAGCTCACCGGCACAGGGGCTGAATCAGCCCCAGCATTTT
V gene: TRBV7-2; J gene: TRBJ2-7; clone size: .; D gene: TRBD1; CDR3 protein: CASSLAGTGVDYEQYF; CDR3 DNA: TGTGCCAGCAGCTTAGCCGGGACAGGGGTCGACTACGAGCAGTACTTC
V gene: TRBV6-5; J gene: TRBJ1-5; clone size: .; D gene: .; CDR3 protein: CASSYLSQPQHF; CDR3 DNA: TGTGCCAGCAGTTACCTCAGTCAGCCCCAGCATTTT
V gene: TRBV12-5; J gene: TRBJ1-6; clone size: .; D gene: .; CDR3 protein: CASGLVRGAFSPLHF; CDR3 DNA: TGTGCTAGTGGTTTGGTACGGGGGGCTTTTTCACCCCTCCACTTT
V gene: TRBV6-6; J gene: TRBJ1-1; clone size: .; D gene: .; CDR3 protein: CASSVRNGDTEAFF; CDR3 DNA: TGTGCCAGCAGTGTGAGGAACGGGGACACTGAAGCTTTCTTT
V gene: TRBV27; J gene: TRBJ1-1; clone size: .; D gene: TRBD1; CDR3 protein: CASSTPGGTEAFF; CDR3 DNA: TGTGCCAGCAGCACCCCAGGGGGGACTGAAGCTTTCTTT
V gene: TRBV27; J gene: TRBJ2-7; clone size: .; D gene: .; CDR3 protein: CAAGGRNSYEQYF; CDR3 DNA: TGTGCCGCCGGAGGGAGAAACTCCTACGAGCAGTACTTC
V gene: TRBV5-4; J gene: TRBJ2-3; clone size: .; D gene: .; CDR3 protein: CASSARDTQYF; CDR3 DNA: TGTGCCAGCAGCGCTAGAGATACGCAGTATTTT
V gene: TRBV2; J gene: TRBJ1-6; clone size: .; D gene: .; CDR3 protein: CASALRRAVESPLHF; CDR3 DNA: TGTGCCAGCGCCCTAAGGAGGGCTGTAGAATCACCCCTCCACTTT